Listed below are T cell receptor beta chains from one sample, sequenced in a study of blood T cell repertoires in COVID-19. Only in-frame clones appear in the TCRdb table, and some are missing; sequencing was by immunoSEQ multiplex PCR. The sample shows about 200,000 clones, roughly 86% of them seen only once. Sequencing used peripheral blood. Receptors originate from a man between 60 and 70 years old with acute or convalescent COVID-19. Both conserved end residues are part of each CDR3. The D gene is left open where the match is weak. Clone size appears in some rows only: once, few, many, or a class for an expanded clone.

V: TRBV11-2
J: TRBJ2-1
size: once
D: TRBD2
CDR3: CASSFDRLAGGSGQFF
DNA: TGTGCCAGCAGCTTCGACAGACTAGCGGGGGGTAGCGGGCAGTTCTTC

V: TRBV7-8
J: TRBJ1-3
size: -
D: -
CDR3: CASSTTRQVSGGNTIYF
DNA: TGTGCCAGCAGCACTACCCGACAGGTCAGCGGTGGAAACACCATATATTTT

V: TRBV10-2
J: TRBJ1-3
size: many
D: -
CDR3: CASSDWSSSGNTIYF
DNA: TGCGCCAGCAGTGATTGGTCGAGCTCTGGAAACACCATATATTTT

V: TRBV5-6
J: TRBJ1-1
size: -
D: -
CDR3: CASSLFGQGHTEAFF
DNA: TGTGCCAGCAGCTTGTTCGGACAAGGGCACACTGAAGCTTTCTTT

V: TRBV5-1
J: TRBJ2-5
size: -
D: -
CDR3: CASSPGQETQYF
DNA: TGCGCCAGCAGCCCGGGGCAAGAGACCCAGTACTTC

V: TRBV6-1
J: TRBJ2-7
size: -
D: TRBD2
CDR3: CASSEGPGLAPYEQYF
DNA: TGTGCCAGCAGTGAAGGCCCGGGACTAGCCCCCTACGAGCAGTACTTC

V: TRBV6-2/TRBV6-3
J: TRBJ1-1
size: -
D: TRBD1
CDR3: CASSRTGPLNTEAFF
DNA: TGTGCCAGCAGCCGGACAGGGCCACTGAACACTGAAGCTTTCTTT

V: TRBV6-5
J: TRBJ2-3
size: -
D: TRBD1
CDR3: CASSKTGSGTQYF
DNA: TGTGCCAGCAGTAAGACAGGGTCAGGTACGCAGTATTTT

V: TRBV2
J: TRBJ2-7
size: -
D: -
CDR3: CASSPAGQTYEQYF
DNA: TGTGCCAGCAGCCCGGCGGGACAGACCTACGAGCAGTACTTC

V: TRBV5-4
J: TRBJ2-3
size: -
D: TRBD2
CDR3: CASSLVPSFAGGGDTQYF
DNA: TGTGCCAGCAGCCTTGTCCCCTCCTTTGCGGGGGGGGGAGATACGCAGTATTTT

V: TRBV28
J: TRBJ1-4
size: -
D: TRBD1
CDR3: CASSLDRVQEKLFF
DNA: TGTGCCAGCAGTTTGGACAGGGTACAAGAAAAACTGTTTTTT

V: TRBV11-2
J: TRBJ1-6
size: -
D: -
CDR3: CASSSRGGNSPLHF
DNA: TGTGCCAGCAGCTCCCGCGGGGGAAATTCACCCCTCCACTTT

V: TRBV7-9
J: TRBJ1-2
size: -
D: -
CDR3: CASSPRAGDYGYTF
DNA: TGTGCCAGCAGCCCTAGGGCAGGGGACTATGGCTACACCTTC

V: TRBV6-5
J: TRBJ1-2
size: -
D: TRBD1
CDR3: CASSYRQGLTNYGYTF
DNA: TGTGCCAGCAGTTACCGACAGGGGCTAACTAACTATGGCTACACCTTC

V: TRBV19
J: TRBJ1-5
size: -
D: -
CDR3: CASSQGRDQPQHF
DNA: TGTGCCAGTAGCCAGGGTAGGGATCAGCCCCAGCATTTT

V: TRBV7-2
J: TRBJ1-2
size: -
D: TRBD1
CDR3: CASSQLGQGADGYTF
DNA: TGTGCCAGCAGCCAACTGGGACAGGGGGCCGATGGCTACACCTTC

V: TRBV6-6
J: TRBJ1-4
size: -
D: TRBD1
CDR3: CASSYRGGGRDEKLFF
DNA: TGTGCCAGCAGTTACCGAGGAGGGGGCAGAGATGAAAAACTGTTTTTT

V: TRBV10-2
J: TRBJ1-2
size: -
D: -
CDR3: CASSDFGLGFYGYTF
DNA: TGCGCCAGCAGTGACTTCGGACTGGGATTCTATGGCTACACCTTC

V: TRBV3-1/TRBV3-2
J: TRBJ2-5
size: -
D: TRBD2
CDR3: CASSQDSASGGQETQYF
DNA: TGTGCCAGCAGCCAAGATTCGGCTAGCGGAGGCCAAGAGACCCAGTACTTC

V: TRBV2
J: TRBJ2-3
size: -
D: -
CDR3: CASSEGLGGSTDTQYF
DNA: TGTGCCAGCAGTGAAGGCCTAGGGGGAAGCACAGATACGCAGTATTTT

V: TRBV28
J: TRBJ1-4
size: once
D: TRBD1
CDR3: CASSQHGTGKMGELFF
DNA: TGTGCCAGCAGTCAACATGGGACAGGGAAAATGGGGGAACTGTTTTTT

V: TRBV5-1
J: TRBJ1-1
size: -
D: -
CDR3: CASSLAWGSTEAFF
DNA: TGCGCCAGCAGCTTGGCTTGGGGCTCCACTGAAGCTTTCTTT

V: TRBV7-2
J: TRBJ1-1
size: -
D: TRBD1
CDR3: CASSLLGQGGGNTEAFF
DNA: TGTGCCAGCAGCTTACTGGGACAGGGCGGGGGGAACACTGAAGCTTTCTTT

V: TRBV7-9
J: TRBJ2-1
size: -
D: TRBD1
CDR3: CASSALGARGHYEQFF
DNA: TGTGCCAGCAGCGCCCTAGGGGCCAGGGGGCATTATGAGCAGTTCTTC

V: TRBV7-2
J: TRBJ2-3
size: -
D: TRBD2
CDR3: CASRQTSGGYEDTQYF
DNA: TGTGCCAGCAGGCAGACTAGCGGGGGGTATGAAGATACGCAGTATTTT

V: TRBV5-1
J: TRBJ1-4
size: -
D: -
CDR3: CASSGALRSEKLFF
DNA: TGCGCCAGCAGCGGGGCCCTAAGGTCGGAAAAACTGTTTTTT

V: TRBV5-4
J: TRBJ2-1
size: -
D: TRBD2
CDR3: CASRRKGGGAHEQFF
DNA: TGTGCCAGCAGGCGGAAGGGCGGGGGGGCCCATGAGCAGTTCTTC

V: TRBV2
J: TRBJ2-7
size: once
D: TRBD2
CDR3: CARGTSGPYEQYF
DNA: TGTGCCAGGGGGACTAGCGGACCTTACGAGCAGTACTTC

V: TRBV2
J: TRBJ1-5
size: -
D: TRBD1
CDR3: CASTRDRTLNQPQHF
DNA: TGTGCCAGCACCAGGGACAGGACCTTAAATCAGCCCCAGCATTTT

V: TRBV4-2
J: TRBJ1-1
size: -
D: TRBD1
CDR3: CASSQAGQGTTEAFF
DNA: TGTGCCAGCAGCCAAGCGGGACAGGGGACGACTGAAGCTTTCTTT

V: TRBV7-3
J: TRBJ2-1
size: -
D: -
CDR3: CASSLTIRGGSYNEQFF
DNA: TGTGCCAGCAGCTTAACAATCAGGGGTGGTTCCTACAATGAGCAGTTCTTC

V: TRBV4-2
J: TRBJ2-2
size: -
D: -
CDR3: CASSSRTANTGELFF
DNA: TGTGCCAGCAGCTCACGGACAGCCAACACCGGGGAGCTGTTTTTT

V: TRBV6-2/TRBV6-3
J: TRBJ2-7
size: -
D: -
CDR3: CASSYNRAAYEQYF
DNA: TGTGCCAGCAGTTACAACAGGGCAGCCTACGAGCAGTACTTC

V: TRBV7-9
J: TRBJ2-7
size: -
D: -
CDR3: CASSSGIAIYEQYF
DNA: TGTGCCAGCAGCTCCGGGATTGCCATCTACGAGCAGTACTTC

V: TRBV11-2
J: TRBJ2-3
size: -
D: -
CDR3: CASSLDDSYTDTQYF
DNA: TGTGCCAGCAGCTTAGATGACAGTTACACAGATACGCAGTATTTT

V: TRBV2
J: TRBJ1-1
size: -
D: -
CDR3: CASSGRGDTEAFF
DNA: TGTGCCAGCAGTGGACGGGGGGACACTGAAGCTTTCTTT

V: TRBV2
J: TRBJ2-5
size: -
D: TRBD2
CDR3: CASSPTSGGYETQYF
DNA: TGTGCCAGCAGCCCGACTAGCGGGGGGTATGAGACCCAGTACTTC

V: TRBV5-1
J: TRBJ1-1
size: -
D: TRBD1
CDR3: CASSLVAQGANTEAFF
DNA: TGCGCCAGCAGCTTGGTGGCTCAGGGGGCTAACACTGAAGCTTTCTTT

V: TRBV6-4
J: TRBJ1-2
size: -
D: -
CDR3: CASRKQGWMDGYTF
DNA: TGTGCCAGCAGAAAACAGGGTTGGATGGATGGCTACACCTTC

V: TRBV28
J: TRBJ2-7
size: once
D: TRBD2
CDR3: CASSRSGLAGEQYF
DNA: TGTGCCAGCAGCCGATCGGGACTAGCCGGCGAGCAGTACTTC